The entry below describes one TCR beta chain. Its target is not known. J lost 7 bases, V lost 3 bases, and 5 bases had no gene match. Germline lookup yields CDR1 SQVTM and CDR2 ANQGSEA. The CDR3 is made up of 14 amino acids. This entry is derived from a study of OX40 agonist ivuxolimab in advanced cancers. Across the whole study: The dose-escalation cohort had hepatocellular carcinoma, melanoma, renal cell or head and neck cancer. Findings of the study overall: At 0.1-3.0 mg/kg, partial responders had clonal expansion among the lowest observed.

The repertoire was sequenced with immunoSEQ multiplex PCR; TCRdb's copy has only in-frame clones and lacks some. The data contain approximately 130,000 clones, about 93% of them singletons. Samples of blood were obtained at baseline, on cycle 4 day 1, and on cycle 7 day 1. V and J are TRBV29-1 and TRBJ2-2, with TRBD2 identical over 10 bases. The origin of this receptor is an adult with an advanced solid tumor such as melanoma, head and neck, liver or kidney cancer. This material consisted of CD4+ or CD8+ T cells sorted from blood, taken in a trial of the OX40 agonist ivuxolimab. The DNA of the CDR3 is TGCAGCGTTGACATAGCGGGGGGTGTCGGGGAGCTGTTTTTT. Its protein product is CSVDIAGGVGELFF.